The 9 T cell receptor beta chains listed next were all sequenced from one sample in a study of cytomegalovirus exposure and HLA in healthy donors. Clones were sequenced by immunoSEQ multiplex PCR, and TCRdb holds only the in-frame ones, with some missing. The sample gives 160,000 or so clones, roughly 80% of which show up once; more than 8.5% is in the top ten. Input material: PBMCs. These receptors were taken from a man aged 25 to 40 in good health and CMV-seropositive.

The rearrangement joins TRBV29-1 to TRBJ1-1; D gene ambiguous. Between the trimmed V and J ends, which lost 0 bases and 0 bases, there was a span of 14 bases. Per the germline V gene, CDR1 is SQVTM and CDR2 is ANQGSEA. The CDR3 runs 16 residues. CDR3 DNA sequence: TGCAGCGTTGAAGAATGGCTAGGCGACTTGAACACTGAAGCTTTCTTT. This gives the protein CSVEEWLGDLNTEAFF.

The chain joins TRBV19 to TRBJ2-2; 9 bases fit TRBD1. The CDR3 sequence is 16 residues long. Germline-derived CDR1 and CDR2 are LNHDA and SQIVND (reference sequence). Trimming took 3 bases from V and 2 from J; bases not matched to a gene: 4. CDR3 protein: CASSIPGQGNTGELFF. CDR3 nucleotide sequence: TGTGCCAGTAGTATCCCGGGACAGGGCAACACCGGGGAGCTGTTTTTT.

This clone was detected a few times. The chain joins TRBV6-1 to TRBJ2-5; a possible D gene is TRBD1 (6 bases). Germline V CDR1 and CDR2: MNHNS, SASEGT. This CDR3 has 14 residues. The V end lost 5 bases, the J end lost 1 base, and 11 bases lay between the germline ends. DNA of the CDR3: TGTGCCAGCAGTCAGGGGCCCTTCCAAGAGACCCAGTACTTC. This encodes CASSQGPFQETQYF.

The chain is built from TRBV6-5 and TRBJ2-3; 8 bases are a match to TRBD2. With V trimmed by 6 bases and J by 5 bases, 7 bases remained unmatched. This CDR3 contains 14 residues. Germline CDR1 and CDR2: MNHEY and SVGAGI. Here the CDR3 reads CASSWQRERDTQYF. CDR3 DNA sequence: TGTGCCAGCAGCTGGCAGCGGGAGAGAGATACGCAGTATTTT.

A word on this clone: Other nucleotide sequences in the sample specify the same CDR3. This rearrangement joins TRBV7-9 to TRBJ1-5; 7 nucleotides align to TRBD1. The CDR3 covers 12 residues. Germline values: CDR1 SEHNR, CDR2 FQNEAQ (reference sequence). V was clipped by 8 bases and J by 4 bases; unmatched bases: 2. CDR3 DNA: TGTGCCAGCTCCAGGGGGAATCAGCCCCAGCATTTT. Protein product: CASSRGNQPQHF.

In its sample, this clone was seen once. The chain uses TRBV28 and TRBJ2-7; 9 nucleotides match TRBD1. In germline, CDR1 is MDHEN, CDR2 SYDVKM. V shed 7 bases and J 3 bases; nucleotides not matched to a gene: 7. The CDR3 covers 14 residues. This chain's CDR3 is CASMDRGPIYEQYF. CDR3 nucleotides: TGTGCCAGCATGGACAGGGGACCCATCTACGAGCAGTACTTC.

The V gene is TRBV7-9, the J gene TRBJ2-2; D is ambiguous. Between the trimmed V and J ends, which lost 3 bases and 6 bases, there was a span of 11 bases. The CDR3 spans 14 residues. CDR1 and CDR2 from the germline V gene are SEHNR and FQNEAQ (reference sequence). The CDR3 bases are TGTGCCAGCAGCTTCTCCGGTGGAGCCGGGGAGCTGTTTTTT. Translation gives CASSFSGGAGELFF.

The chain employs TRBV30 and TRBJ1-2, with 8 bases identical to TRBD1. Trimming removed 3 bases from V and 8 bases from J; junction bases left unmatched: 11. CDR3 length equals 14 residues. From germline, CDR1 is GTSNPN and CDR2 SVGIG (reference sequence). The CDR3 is CAWRLQGDLGGYTF. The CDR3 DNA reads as TGTGCCTGGAGACTACAGGGGGATCTTGGGGGCTACACCTTC.

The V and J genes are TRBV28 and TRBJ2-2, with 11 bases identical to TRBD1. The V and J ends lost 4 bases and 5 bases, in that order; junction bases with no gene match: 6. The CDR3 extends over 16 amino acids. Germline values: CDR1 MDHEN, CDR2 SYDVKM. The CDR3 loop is CASSSPGTGGTGELFF. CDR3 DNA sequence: TGTGCCAGCAGTTCCCCCGGGACAGGGGGTACCGGGGAGCTGTTTTTT.